The entry below gives a single T cell receptor (beta chain) sequence along with its context. No cognate antigen has been identified for it. No base-level quality is on record; no much larger clone is a single base apart. The data were obtained in a study of type 1 regulatory T cells (dated by TCRdb to about 2021). With regard to the full study: The study characterized an in vitro protocol that generated a Tr1-enriched, alloantigen-specific CD4 T cell product named T-allo10. T-allo10 was under clinical evaluation in patients with hematological malignancies receiving allogeneic hematopoietic stem cell transplantation.

V is cut by 3 bases and J by 0 bases, and the space between the germline ends is 10 bases. Counted from cysteine to phenylalanine, this CDR3 has 15 amino acids. CDR3 DNA only is kept here, 45 bases in frame from base 1. The germline V gene sets CDR1 to SGHDT and CDR2 to YYEEEE. The reads were generated on an Illumina MiSeq. TCRdb trimmed public reads at Q25 via fastp, called clones via MiXCR and kept in-frame beta chains. Every CDR3 protein is listed once, alongside the most common genes and DNA of its rows. For this sample there are about 62,000 distinct CDR3 sequences; less than 70% appear just once. The ten top clones hold 1.5% to 2% of the sample. The investigation overall reported the following: Compared with non-Tr1 cells, Tr1 cells had a TCR repertoire that was more restricted, a finding the study read as clonal expansion induced by alloantigen.

This chain joins TRBV5-6 to TRBJ2-1, with a tentative D gene TRBD2 over 6 matching bases. This sequence was found in a human donor in good health. Sequenced sample: cultured non-Tr1 T cells, either the whole culture or a sorted T cell fraction (not recorded which). The sample's cell subset or site label is to be understood as: non-Tr1 population from the T-allo10 product. The DNA sequence reads TGTGCCAGCAGCTCGGGACTTAGCTCCTACAATGAGCAGTTCTTC. Translation gives CASSSGLSSYNEQFF.